This TCR beta chain was identified during a study of shared clonotypes between healthy human individuals. General study points: A limitation of the genetic and exposure-history diversity represented arose from few donors. Clonotypes which were not shared had lower generation probabilities than clonotypes that all four donors shared. Naive subsets generally exceeded memory subsets in estimated richness.

Per sorted-subset replicate PCR, input was around 220 ng DNA, representing around 30,000 T cell genomes. Method: immunoSEQ multiplex PCR; TCRdb's copy keeps in-frame clones and lacks some. The sample lists about 690,000 clones, roughly 88% occurring once. Remarks on this clone: Its antigen is as yet unknown.

The CDR3 covers 15 residues. J was trimmed by 6 bases and V by 5 bases; bases with no gene match: 8. The germline V gene encodes CDR1 MNHEY and CDR2 SVGAGI. This receptor was obtained from a man aged 18 to 30 in good health. Some clones in this sample may be carry-over from other donors' samples. V usage is TRBV6-5 and J usage is TRBJ2-1; the match to TRBD2 covers 9 bases. What was sequenced was memory CD8+ T cells from PBMCs. Specified subset: CD45RO+ cells pooled with CCR7-negative TemRA cells. As DNA, the CDR3 is TGTGCCAGCAGTCCCATGGGACTAGCCGGCAATGAGCAGTTCTTC. Protein sequence: CASSPMGLAGNEQFF.